This T cell receptor (beta chain) is from a study of shared clonotypes between healthy human individuals. Whole-study results and caveats: Sorted-subset sequencing was shown by rarefaction to be incomplete despite large depth.

Repertoires were generated with immunoSEQ multiplex PCR, while TCRdb's copy carries only in-frame clones and drops some. The sample lists approximately 530,000 clones, roughly 95% occurring once. As to this clone: Its matching antigen is unknown.

Looked up from germline, CDR1 is SGHDT and CDR2 is YYEEEE. V was pared by 1 base and J by 10 bases, with 8 bases between. The CDR3 totals 11 residues. This chain uses TRBV5-6 with TRBJ1-1, with D possibly being TRBD1 (6 bases). This sequence originates from a woman in her twenties or thirties in good health. Sequences were obtained from naive CD4+ T cells sorted from blood. Subset described: CD45RA+ positively selected. For the CDR3, the DNA is TGTGCCAGCAGCTTGAGAGGGGGAGCTTTCTTT. This encodes CASSLRGGAFF.